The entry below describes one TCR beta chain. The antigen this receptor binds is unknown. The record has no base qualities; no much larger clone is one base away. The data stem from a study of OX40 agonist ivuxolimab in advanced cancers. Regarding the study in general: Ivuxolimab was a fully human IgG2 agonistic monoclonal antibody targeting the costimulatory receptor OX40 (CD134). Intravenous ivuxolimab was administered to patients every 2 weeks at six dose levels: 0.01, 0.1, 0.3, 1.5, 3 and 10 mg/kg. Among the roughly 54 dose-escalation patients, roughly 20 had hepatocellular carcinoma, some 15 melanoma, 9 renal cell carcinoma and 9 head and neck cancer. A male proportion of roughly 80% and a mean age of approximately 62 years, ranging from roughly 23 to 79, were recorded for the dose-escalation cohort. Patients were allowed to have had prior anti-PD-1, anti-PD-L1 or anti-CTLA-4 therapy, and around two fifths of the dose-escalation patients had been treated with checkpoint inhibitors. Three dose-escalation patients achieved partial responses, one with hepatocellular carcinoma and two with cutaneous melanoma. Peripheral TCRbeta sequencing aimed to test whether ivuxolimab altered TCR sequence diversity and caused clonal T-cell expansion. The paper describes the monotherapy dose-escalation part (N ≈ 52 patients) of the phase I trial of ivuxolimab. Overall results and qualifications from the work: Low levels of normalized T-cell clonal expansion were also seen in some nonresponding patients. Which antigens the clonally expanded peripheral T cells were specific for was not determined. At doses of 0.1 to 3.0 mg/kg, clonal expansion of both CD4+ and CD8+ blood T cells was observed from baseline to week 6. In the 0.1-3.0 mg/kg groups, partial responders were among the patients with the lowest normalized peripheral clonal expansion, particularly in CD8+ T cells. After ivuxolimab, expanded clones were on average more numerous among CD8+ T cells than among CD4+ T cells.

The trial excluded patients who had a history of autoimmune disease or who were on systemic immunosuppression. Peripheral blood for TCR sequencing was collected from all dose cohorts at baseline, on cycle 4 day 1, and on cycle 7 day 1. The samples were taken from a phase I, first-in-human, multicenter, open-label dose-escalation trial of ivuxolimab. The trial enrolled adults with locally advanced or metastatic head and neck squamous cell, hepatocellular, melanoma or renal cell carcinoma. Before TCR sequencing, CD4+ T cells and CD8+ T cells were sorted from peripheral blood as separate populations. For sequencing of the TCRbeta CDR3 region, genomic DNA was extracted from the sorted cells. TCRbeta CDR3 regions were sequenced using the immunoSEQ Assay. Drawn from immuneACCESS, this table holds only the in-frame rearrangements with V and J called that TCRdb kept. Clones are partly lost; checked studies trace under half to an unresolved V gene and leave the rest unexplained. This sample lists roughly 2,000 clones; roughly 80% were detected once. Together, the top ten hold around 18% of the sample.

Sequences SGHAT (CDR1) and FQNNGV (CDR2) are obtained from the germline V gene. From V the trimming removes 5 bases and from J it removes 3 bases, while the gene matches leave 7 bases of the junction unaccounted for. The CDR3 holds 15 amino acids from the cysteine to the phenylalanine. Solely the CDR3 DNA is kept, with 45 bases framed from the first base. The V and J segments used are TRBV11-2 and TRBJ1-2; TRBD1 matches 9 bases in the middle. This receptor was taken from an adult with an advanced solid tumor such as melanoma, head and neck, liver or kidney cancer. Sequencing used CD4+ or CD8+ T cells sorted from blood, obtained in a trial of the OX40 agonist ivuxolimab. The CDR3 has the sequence CASSTGQGIYYGYTF. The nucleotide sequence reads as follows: TGTGCCAGCAGCACTGGACAGGGGATTTACTATGGCTACACCTTC. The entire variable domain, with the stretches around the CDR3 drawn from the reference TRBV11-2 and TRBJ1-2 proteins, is EAGVAQSPRYKIIEKRQSVAFWCNPISGHATLYWYQQILGQGPKLLIQFQNNGVVDDSQLPKDRFSAERLKGVDSTLKIQPAKLEDSAVYLCASSTGQGIYYGYTFGSGTRLTVV.